The sequence of this TCR beta chain was determined in a study of blood T cell repertoires in COVID-19. Looking at the study overall: Both acute and convalescent COVID-19 samples were obtained from the United States, Italy and Spain. PBMCs, B-cell-depleted T cells, or T cells were the source of the cDNA or gDNA that made up the material.

The CDR3 runs 16 residues. Germline V gene data show CDR1 as KGHSH and CDR2 as LQKENI. The germline V and J ends were trimmed by 3 bases and 0 bases, with 13 bases remaining between them. Per the authors' pipeline: Using reference gene primer amplification, nucleated cell counts were estimated. Sequencing was performed with immunoSEQ multiplex PCR; in TCRdb, only in-frame clones are kept and a portion is missing. That table furnishes V, J and clone size, whereas the DNA furnished D and trimming. Here the sample spans some 180,000 clones, approximately 83% being singletons. Enrollment of patients from Seattle took place during active infection, with longitudinal follow-up.

Sequenced material: peripheral blood. V is TRBV18 and J is TRBJ2-3, with a tentative D call TRBD2 (5 bases). This receptor was taken from a woman aged 35 to 49 with COVID-19, enrolled during active disease. The CDR3 DNA sequence: TGTGCCAGCTCACCGTCCCAGCGGACTAGCACAGATACGCAGTATTTT. This encodes CASSPSQRTSTDTQYF.